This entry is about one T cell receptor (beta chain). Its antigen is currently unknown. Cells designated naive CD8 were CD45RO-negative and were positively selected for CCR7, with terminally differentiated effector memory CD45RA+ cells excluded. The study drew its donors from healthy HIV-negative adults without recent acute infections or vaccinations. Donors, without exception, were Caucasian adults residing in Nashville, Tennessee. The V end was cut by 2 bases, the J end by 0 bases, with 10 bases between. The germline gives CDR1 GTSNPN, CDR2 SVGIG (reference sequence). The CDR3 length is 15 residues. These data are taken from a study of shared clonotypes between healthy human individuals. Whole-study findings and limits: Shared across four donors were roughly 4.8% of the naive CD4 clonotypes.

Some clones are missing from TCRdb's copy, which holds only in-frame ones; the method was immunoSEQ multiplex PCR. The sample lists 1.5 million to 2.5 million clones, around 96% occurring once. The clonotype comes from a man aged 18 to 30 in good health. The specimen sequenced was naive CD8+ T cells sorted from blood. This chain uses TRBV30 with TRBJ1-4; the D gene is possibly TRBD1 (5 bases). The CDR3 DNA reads TGTGCCTGGAGTCTGGGACTGCCAACTAATGAAAAACTGTTTTTT. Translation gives CAWSLGLPTNEKLFF.